A single sample gave rise to the 14 T cell receptor beta chains below, sequenced in a study of blood T cell repertoires in COVID-19. Profiling relied on immunoSEQ multiplex PCR, and the TCRdb table lists in-frame clones only, not all of them. The sample records about 260,000 clones, approximately 89% being singletons. The sample consisted of PBMCs or T cells enriched from blood (not recorded which). These receptors all stem from a middle-aged woman who had been exposed to COVID-19.

This rearrangement joins TRBV5-6 to TRBJ1-6, with 9 bases that match TRBD1. This CDR3 has 16 amino acids. The trim removed 4 bases at V and 9 bases at J, leaving 11 bases unmatched. Germline V lookup: CDR1 SGHDT, CDR2 YYEEEE. The CDR3 DNA reads as TGTGCCAGCAGCGTAAGGACCGGGACAGGGATTTCACCCCTCCACTTT. Its protein product is CASSVRTGTGISPLHF.

This chain connects TRBV5-4 to TRBJ1-2, with TRBD1 as a possible D gene (5 bases). The CDR3 loop spans 13 amino acids. Trimming shortened V by 4 bases and J by 1 base, and 8 bases separated the two germline ends. From germline, CDR1 is SGHNT and CDR2 YYREEE (reference sequence). DNA of the CDR3: TGTGCCAGCAGCCTCGACAGTAACTATGGCTACACCTTC. It codes for CASSLDSNYGYTF.

This rearrangement joins TRBV6-5 to TRBJ2-7; D might be TRBD2 (5 bases). The V end was cut by 2 bases, the J end by 4 bases, with 12 bases between. This CDR3 spans 14 amino acids. Germline CDR1 MNHEY, CDR2 SVGAGI. The CDR3 nucleotides are TGTGCCAGCAGTTACACTGAGGGATGGTACGAGCAGTACTTC. Its translation is CASSYTEGWYEQYF.

There are a few counts of this clone. The rearrangement links TRBV19 to TRBJ2-7; the match to TRBD1 covers 9 bases. Germline V gives CDR1 LNHDA, CDR2 SQIVND (reference sequence). The CDR3 consists of 13 residues. The trim removed 4 bases at V and 6 bases at J, leaving 4 bases unmatched. CDR3 residues: CASSTRTGVEQYF. DNA of the CDR3: TGTGCCAGTAGTACCCGGACAGGGGTCGAGCAGTACTTC.

The chain recombines TRBV19 with TRBJ1-5; D possibly corresponds to TRBD1 (5 bases). Trimming removed 5 bases at V and 5 bases at J, with 19 bases between. Germline CDR1 reads LNHDA; CDR2 reads SQIVND (reference sequence). The CDR3 sequence is 16 residues long. CDR3 in DNA: TGTGCCAGTAGTCCCCCCGGGGGGGGACCTCATCAGCCCCAGCATTTT. Protein: CASSPPGGGPHQPQHF.

V gene TRBV30 combines with J gene TRBJ1-6, with D tentatively TRBD1 (6 bases). This CDR3 contains 15 residues. Looked up from germline, CDR1 is GTSNPN and CDR2 is SVGIG (reference sequence). V lost 4 bases and J lost 7, with 17 bases in between. The CDR3 DNA reads as TGTGCCTGGACCGAACAGGGAGTGAGGAATTCACCCCTCCACTTT. This codes for CAWTEQGVRNSPLHF.

The chain links TRBV7-9 to TRBJ2-3; 8 bases fit TRBD1. Germline CDR1 is SEHNR and CDR2 is FQNEAQ (reference sequence). V lost 6 bases, J lost 0 bases, and 11 bases stayed unmatched. This CDR3 is built from 17 residues. The CDR3 reads CASRKPLGQGSTDTQYF. The CDR3 nucleotides read TGTGCCAGCAGGAAACCCCTCGGACAGGGTAGCACAGATACGCAGTATTTT.

V and J are TRBV11-2 and TRBJ2-7, with 11 bases matching TRBD2. The CDR3 contains 15 residues. Germline V gene sequence: CDR1 SGHAT, CDR2 FQNNGV. V dropped 5 bases and J dropped 2; count of bases not matched to a gene: 5. In DNA, the CDR3 is TGTGCCAGCAGCATAACTAGCGGGAGAGCCTACGAGCAGTACGTC. Protein product: CASSITSGRAYEQYV.

The J gene is TRBJ2-1, the V gene TRBV9; a possible D gene is TRBD1 (5 bases). Trimming removed 0 bases from V and 6 bases from J, with 13 bases in between. In germline, CDR1 is SGDLS, CDR2 YYNGEE. The CDR3 is 15 residues long. The CDR3 sequence: CASSVGSGLGNEQFF. The CDR3 DNA reads TGTGCCAGCAGCGTAGGATCAGGGTTGGGCAATGAGCAGTTCTTC.

This clone showed up just a few times. The sample carries other DNA sequences with the same CDR3. This chain connects TRBV10-3 to TRBJ1-1; 8 positions agree with TRBD1. The V and J ends lost 9 bases and 3 bases, in that order; junction bases with no gene match: 6. This CDR3 comprises 13 residues. Germline CDR1 and CDR2: ENHRY and SYGVKD. The CDR3 reads CAIRQGRDTEAFF. The DNA of the CDR3 is TGTGCCATTAGACAGGGGCGGGACACTGAAGCTTTCTTT.

The rearrangement joins TRBV6-5 to TRBJ1-2, with 11 bases aligning to TRBD1. V dropped 0 bases and J dropped 11; count of bases not matched to a gene: 11. CDR1 is MNHEY, CDR2 SVGAGI, per germline. The CDR3 totals 16 residues. Here the CDR3 DNA reads TGTGCCAGCAGTTACTCGCGGACAGGGGGCGCGACTTTATACACCTTC. Encoded protein: CASSYSRTGGATLYTF.

The V gene is TRBV24-1, the J gene TRBJ1-5; D is possibly TRBD1 (5 bases). Germline CDR1 is KGHDR and CDR2 is SFDVKD. The V end was cut by 1 base, the J end by 7 bases, with 7 bases between. The CDR3 has 13 residues. In DNA form, the CDR3 reads TGTGCCACCAGTGATTTTTGGGGCCAGCCCCAGCATTTT. Its translation: CATSDFWGQPQHF.

This sequence joins TRBV20-1 and TRBJ1-5; D gene uncertain. Trimming removed 3 bases from V and 0 bases from J, with 9 bases in between. Per germline, CDR1 DFQATT and CDR2 SNEGSKA (reference sequence). This CDR3 has 14 residues. CDR3 region: CSASPGDSNQPQHF. CDR3 nucleotides: TGCAGTGCTAGTCCGGGAGATAGCAATCAGCCCCAGCATTTT.

The rearrangement joins TRBV28 to TRBJ1-2; D perhaps matches TRBD1 (6 bases). The CDR3 sequence is 14 residues long. Germline values: CDR1 MDHEN, CDR2 SYDVKM. With 6 bases removed from V and 7 bases from J, the gap between germline ends came to 18 bases. The CDR3 sequence: CASSLYQGTGGYTF. The CDR3 nucleotides are TGTGCCAGCAGCCTCTATCAGGGGACGGGTGGCTACACCTTC.